This TCR beta chain was recorded in a study of blood T cell repertoires in COVID-19. Study at large: Italy, Spain and the United States were the sources of the convalescent and acute COVID-19 samples. In each case, the material was cDNA or gDNA derived from T cells, B-cell-depleted T cells, or PBMCs.

CDR3 length: 17 amino acids. Germline V CDR1 and CDR2: MRHNA, SNTAGT. Trimming cost V 0 bases and J 9 bases; bases outside gene matches: 10. TCRdb's copy holds only in-frame clones and misses some; the assay was immunoSEQ multiplex PCR. The sample contains around 700,000 clones, approximately 90% of which appear only once. This chain uses TRBV6-4 with TRBJ2-1; 11 nucleotides match TRBD2. The sequencing input was peripheral blood. The sequence was collected from a young woman with acute or convalescent COVID-19. The CDR3 DNA reads TGTGCCAGCAGTGACTCGAAGACTAGCGGGGATATCGGTGAGCAGTTCTTC. This translates into CASSDSKTSGDIGEQFF.